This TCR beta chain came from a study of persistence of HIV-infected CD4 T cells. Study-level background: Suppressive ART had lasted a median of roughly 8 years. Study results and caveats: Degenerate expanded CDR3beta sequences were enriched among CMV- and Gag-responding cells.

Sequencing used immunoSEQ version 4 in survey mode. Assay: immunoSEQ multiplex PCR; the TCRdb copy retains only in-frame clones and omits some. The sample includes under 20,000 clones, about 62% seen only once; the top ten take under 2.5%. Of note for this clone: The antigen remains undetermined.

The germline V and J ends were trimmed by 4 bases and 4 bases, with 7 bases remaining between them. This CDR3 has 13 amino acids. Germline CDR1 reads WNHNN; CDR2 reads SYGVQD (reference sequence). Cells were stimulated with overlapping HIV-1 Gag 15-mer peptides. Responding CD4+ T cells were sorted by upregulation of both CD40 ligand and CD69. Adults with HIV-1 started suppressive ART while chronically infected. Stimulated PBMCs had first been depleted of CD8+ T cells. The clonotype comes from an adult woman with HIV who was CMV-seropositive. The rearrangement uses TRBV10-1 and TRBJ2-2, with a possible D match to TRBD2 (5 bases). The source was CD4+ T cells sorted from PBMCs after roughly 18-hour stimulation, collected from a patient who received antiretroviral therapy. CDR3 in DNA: TGCGCCAGCAGTGCGAGGGCCACCGGGGAGCTGTTTTTT. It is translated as CASSARATGELFF.